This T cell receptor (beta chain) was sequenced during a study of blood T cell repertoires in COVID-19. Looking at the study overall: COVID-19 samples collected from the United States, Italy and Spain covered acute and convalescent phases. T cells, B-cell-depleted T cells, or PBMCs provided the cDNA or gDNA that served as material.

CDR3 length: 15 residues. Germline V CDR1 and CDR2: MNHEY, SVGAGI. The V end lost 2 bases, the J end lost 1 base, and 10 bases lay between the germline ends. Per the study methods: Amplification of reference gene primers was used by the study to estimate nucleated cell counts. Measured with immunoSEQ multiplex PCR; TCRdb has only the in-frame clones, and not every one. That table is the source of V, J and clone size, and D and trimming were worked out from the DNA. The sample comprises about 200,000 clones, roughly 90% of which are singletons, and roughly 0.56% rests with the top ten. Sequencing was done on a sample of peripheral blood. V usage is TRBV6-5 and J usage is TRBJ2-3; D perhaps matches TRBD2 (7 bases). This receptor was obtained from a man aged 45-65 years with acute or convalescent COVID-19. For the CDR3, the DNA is TGTGCCAGCAGTTACCGGGGGGCGCGCACAGATACGCAGTATTTT. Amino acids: CASSYRGARTDTQYF.